The 5 T cell receptor beta chains listed next were all sequenced from one sample in a study of cytomegalovirus exposure and HLA in healthy donors. The PCR used 60 Vbeta and 13 Jbeta primers. Only in-frame clones appear in the TCRdb table, and some are missing; sequencing was by immunoSEQ multiplex PCR. There are some 130,000 clones in the sample; over 70% occur only once, and 3% to 4% lies in the top ten. Sequencing was performed on PBMCs. Receptor source: a middle-aged woman in good health and CMV-seronegative.

This clone was found once. This chain joins TRBV7-6 and TRBJ2-7; 9 bases line up with TRBD1. The CDR3 loop spans 14 amino acids. Trimming took 3 bases from V and 2 from J; bases not matched to a gene: 2. Germline assignment: CDR1 SGHVS and CDR2 FNYEAQ. The CDR3 sequence: CASSLNRGPYEQYF. DNA for the CDR3: TGTGCCAGCAGCTTGAACAGGGGGCCCTACGAGCAGTACTTC.

This chain joins TRBV11-3 and TRBJ2-2, with a tentative D call TRBD1 (6 bases). Between the trimmed V and J ends, which lost 3 bases and 4 bases, there was a span of 6 bases. Germline V gene data show CDR1 as SGHNT and CDR2 as YENEEA. The length of the CDR3 is 13 residues. The CDR3 loop is CASSLDSTGELFF. CDR3 nucleotide sequence: TGTGCCAGCAGCTTGGACAGCACCGGGGAGCTGTTTTTT.

The table lists this clone with a count of one. The rearrangement uses TRBV6-5 and TRBJ1-5; D may be TRBD1 (6 bases). The V gene lost 2 bases and the J gene lost 6 bases, with 11 bases spanning the gap. Germline CDR1 MNHEY, CDR2 SVGAGI. This CDR3 is 14 amino acids long. The CDR3 loop reads CASSYVGARQPQHF. The CDR3 nucleotides are TGTGCCAGCAGTTACGTGGGGGCGCGTCAGCCCCAGCATTTT.

A few counts support this clone. The chain couples TRBV4-1 to TRBJ1-3, with unresolved D. The V and J ends lost 4 bases and 0 bases respectively, with 16 bases between them. Germline assignment: CDR1 MGHRA and CDR2 YSYEKL. There are 17 residues in the CDR3. The DNA of the CDR3 is TGCGCCAGCAGCCTAGCGTATCAACCCATCTCTGGAAACACCATATATTTT. As protein: CASSLAYQPISGNTIYF.

V is TRBV9 and J is TRBJ2-6, with 8 bases that match TRBD1. V lost 4 bases and J lost 12; bases outside the gene matches: 24. The CDR3 is 19 amino acids. Germline assignment: CDR1 SGDLS and CDR2 YYNGEE. The CDR3 coding sequence is TGTGCCAGCAGCCCCAGAGGGGGGCGGGACAGGCCTCAAAGAGGCGTCCTGACTTTC. This gives the protein CASSPRGGRDRPQRGVLTF.